This T cell receptor (beta chain) is from a study of radiation and T cells in renal cell carcinoma. Overall study findings and caveats: Pretreatment tumor biopsies were lacking, so baseline clonotypes are unknown.

The CDR3 extends over 15 amino acids. CDR1 SQVTM and CDR2 ANQGSEA come from the germline V gene. V lost 4 bases, J lost 4 bases, and 16 bases lay in between. As to time point: blood 4 weeks post-SBRT, at nephrectomy. Treatment indicated: 15 Gy SBRT to primary tumor, nephrectomy 4 weeks later. Nephrectomy followed 15 Gy stereotactic body radiation by 4 weeks. Assay used: immunoSEQ multiplex PCR; TCRdb lists only in-frame clones, some missing. This sample has approximately 170,000 clones, with 88% found just once. A word on this clone: What it binds is not known.

The origin of this receptor is a woman in her forties or fifties with renal cell carcinoma. Here the sequenced sample was blood, taken from a patient whose treatment included radiotherapy and nephrectomy. The chain recombines TRBV29-1 with TRBJ2-2, with a weak D call TRBD1 (5 bases). The CDR3 nucleotides read TGCAGCGTTGCTGGGGCCGCAGCCTTCACCGGGGAGCTGTTTTTT. Protein sequence: CSVAGAAAFTGELFF.